These 3 T cell receptor beta chains originate from one sample sequenced in a study of blood T cell repertoires in COVID-19. The repertoire was sequenced with immunoSEQ multiplex PCR; TCRdb's copy has only in-frame clones and lacks some. The sample lists 90,000 to 120,000 clones, approximately 69% occurring once. Specimen: peripheral blood. The receptors derive from an elderly man with acute or convalescent COVID-19.

This clone was recorded a few times. The CDR3 region is CASSESRDRGQPQHF. DNA of the CDR3: TGCGCCAGCAGTGAGTCCCGGGACAGGGGTCAGCCCCAGCATTTT. V gene TRBV10-2 combines with J gene TRBJ1-5, with 10 bases fitting TRBD1. The CDR3 spans 15 residues. Germline V gene data show CDR1 as WSHSY and CDR2 as SAAADI. V was pared by 0 bases and J by 6 bases, with 2 bases of the junction left unmatched.

V gene TRBV7-2 combines with J gene TRBJ2-7; TRBD2 aligns across 15 bases. V gave up 1 base and J gave up 6 bases; unmatched junction bases: 4. The germline V gene has CDR1 SGHTA and CDR2 FQGNSA. CDR3 length: 16 amino acids. The DNA of the CDR3 is TGTGCCAGCAGCTTAGAATCGGGACTAGCGGGAGGCGAGCAGTACTTC. Protein sequence: CASSLESGLAGGEQYF.

In DNA, the CDR3 is TGTGCCAGCAGCCAAGATGGAAGCGGGAGGGCCCTAGGGACCCAGTACTTC. It is translated as CASSQDGSGRALGTQYF. The gene calls are TRBV4-2 and TRBJ2-5, with TRBD2 matching 10 bases. The germline gives CDR1 LGHNA, CDR2 YNFKEQ. The length of the CDR3 is 17 residues. The J segment lost 7 bases and the V segment lost 0 bases, leaving 11 bases of the junction unmatched.